This is a list of T cell receptor beta chains from one sample in a study of blood T cell repertoires in COVID-19. Generated by immunoSEQ multiplex PCR, the TCRdb table keeps only in-frame clones and is missing some. The data show over 300,000 clones, roughly 90% seen once. The sequenced sample was peripheral blood. The receptor set was obtained from a man between 18 and 29 years old with active or convalescent COVID-19. Each CDR3 is given with its conserved first and last residue. D genes are given only for firm matches. Clone size, where shown, is once, few, many, or a class for clones that have expanded.

clone size	D gene	J gene	V gene	CDR3 protein	CDR3 DNA
-	TRBD1	TRBJ1-5	TRBV27	CASSPRDRGQPQHF	TGTGCCAGCAGTCCCCGGGACAGGGGACAGCCCCAGCATTTT
-	TRBD1	TRBJ1-2	TRBV7-8	CASSLGGGQGDYGYTF	TGTGCCAGCAGCTTAGGGGGGGGACAGGGAGATTATGGCTACACCTTC
-	TRBD1	TRBJ1-1	TRBV7-2	CASSLTGVNTEAFF	TGTGCCAGCAGCCTTACAGGGGTAAACACTGAAGCTTTCTTT
-	TRBD1	TRBJ1-5	TRBV28	CASSSGTGRGIQPQHF	TGTGCCAGCAGTTCCGGGACAGGGCGTGGTATCCAGCCCCAGCATTTT
-	-	TRBJ2-2	TRBV25-1	CASSEYRTENTGELFF	TGTGCCAGCAGTGAATATAGGACAGAGAACACCGGGGAGCTGTTTTTT
-	TRBD1	TRBJ2-2	TRBV4-2	CASSQAGTGSGELFF	TGTGCCAGCAGCCAAGCCGGGACAGGGTCCGGGGAGCTGTTTTTT
-	-	TRBJ1-5	TRBV19	CASSIGWGRGKQPQHF	TGTGCCAGTAGTATAGGATGGGGCAGGGGAAAGCAGCCCCAGCATTTT
-	TRBD1	TRBJ1-1	TRBV10-3	CAIRKDRGFNTEAFF	TGTGCCATCAGGAAAGACAGGGGTTTCAACACTGAAGCTTTCTTT
-	TRBD2	TRBJ2-1	TRBV19	CASSGPSRLAGPYNEQFF	TGTGCCAGTAGCGGCCCATCCAGACTAGCGGGGCCCTACAATGAGCAGTTCTTC
once	-	TRBJ2-2	TRBV19	CASNKFGPRSGELFF	TGTGCCAGTAATAAATTTGGGCCCAGATCAGGGGAGCTGTTTTTT
-	-	TRBJ2-7	TRBV11-2	CASSLGFSYEQYF	TGTGCCAGCAGCTTGGGCTTCTCCTACGAGCAGTACTTC
-	-	TRBJ2-7	TRBV7-2	CASSSVTGNYEQYF	TGTGCCAGCAGCTCGGTCACCGGGAATTACGAGCAGTACTTC
few	TRBD2	TRBJ2-3	TRBV18	CASSIAGARTDTQYF	TGTGCCAGCTCAATAGCGGGGGCCCGCACAGATACGCAGTATTTT
-	-	TRBJ2-1	TRBV19	CASSLLDRGEQFF	TGTGCCAGTAGTCTCCTGGATAGGGGTGAGCAGTTCTTC
-	-	TRBJ2-7	TRBV4-2	CASSQVKGLEQYF	TGTGCCAGCAGCCAAGTAAAGGGGCTCGAGCAGTACTTC
-	-	TRBJ2-1	TRBV6-4	CASSDYASPYNEQFF	TGTGCCAGCAGTGACTACGCCAGTCCCTACAATGAGCAGTTCTTC
-	TRBD2	TRBJ2-1	TRBV6-5	CASTQAGAGYNEQFF	TGTGCCAGCACCCAAGCGGGAGCAGGCTACAATGAGCAGTTCTTC
-	TRBD1	TRBJ2-3	TRBV27	CASSLLRDSTSTDTQYF	TGTGCCAGCAGTCTCCTCCGGGACAGCACTAGCACAGATACGCAGTATTTT
-	TRBD1	TRBJ1-4	TRBV4-1	CASAKGQQNEKLFF	TGCGCCAGCGCAAAGGGACAGCAGAATGAAAAACTGTTTTTT
-	-	TRBJ1-1	TRBV5-1	CASSWIRGALTEAFF	TGCGCCAGCAGCTGGATCCGGGGGGCCCTCACTGAAGCTTTCTTT
-	-	TRBJ1-5	TRBV4-3	CASSQDRQTNQPQHF	TGCGCCAGCAGCCAAGATAGGCAGACAAATCAGCCCCAGCATTTT
-	-	TRBJ2-3	TRBV28	CASSQTAHTDTQYF	TGTGCCAGCAGCCAGACAGCTCACACAGATACGCAGTATTTT
once	-	TRBJ1-1	TRBV27	CASSYTLRTEAFF	TGTGCCAGCAGCTATACTCTGAGGACTGAAGCTTTCTTT
-	TRBD1	TRBJ2-7	TRBV27	CASSPRRDRGLYEQYF	TGTGCCAGCAGCCCCCGCCGGGACAGGGGGCTCTACGAGCAGTACTTC
-	-	TRBJ1-2	TRBV6-5	CASTVLGGAEGYTF	TGTGCCAGCACCGTACTGGGGGGGGCGGAAGGCTACACCTTC
-	TRBD1	TRBJ2-7	TRBV24-1	CATSDERDRGRYEQYF	TGTGCCACCAGTGATGAAAGGGACAGGGGACGGTACGAGCAGTACTTC